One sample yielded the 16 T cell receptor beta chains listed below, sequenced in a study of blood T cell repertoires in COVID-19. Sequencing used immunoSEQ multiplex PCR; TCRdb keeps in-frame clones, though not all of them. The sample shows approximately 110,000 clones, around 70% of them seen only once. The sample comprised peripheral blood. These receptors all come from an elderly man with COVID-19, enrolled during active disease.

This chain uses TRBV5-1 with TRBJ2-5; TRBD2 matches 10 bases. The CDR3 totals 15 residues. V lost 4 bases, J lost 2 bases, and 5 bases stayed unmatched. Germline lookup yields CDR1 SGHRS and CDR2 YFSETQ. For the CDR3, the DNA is TGCGCCAGCAGCCCGTGGACTAGCGGACAAGAGACCCAGTACTTC. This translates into CASSPWTSGQETQYF.

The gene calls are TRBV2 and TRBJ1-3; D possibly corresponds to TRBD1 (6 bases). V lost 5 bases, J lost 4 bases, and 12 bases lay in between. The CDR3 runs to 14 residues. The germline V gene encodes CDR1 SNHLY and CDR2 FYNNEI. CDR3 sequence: CASSPQGNGNTIYF. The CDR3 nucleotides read TGTGCCAGCAGTCCTCAGGGGAACGGAAACACCATATATTTT.

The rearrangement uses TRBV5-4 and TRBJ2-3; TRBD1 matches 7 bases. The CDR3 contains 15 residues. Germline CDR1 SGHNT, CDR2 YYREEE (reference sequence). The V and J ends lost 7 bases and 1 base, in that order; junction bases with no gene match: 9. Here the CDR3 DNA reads TGTGCCAGCTCTAGGAAGGGGGCGGGCACAGATACGCAGTATTTT. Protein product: CASSRKGAGTDTQYF.

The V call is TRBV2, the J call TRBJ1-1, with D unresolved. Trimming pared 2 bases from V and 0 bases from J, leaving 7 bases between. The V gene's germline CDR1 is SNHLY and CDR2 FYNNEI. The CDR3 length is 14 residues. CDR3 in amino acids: CASSETDMNTEAFF. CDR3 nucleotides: TGTGCCAGCAGTGAAACAGATATGAACACTGAAGCTTTCTTT.

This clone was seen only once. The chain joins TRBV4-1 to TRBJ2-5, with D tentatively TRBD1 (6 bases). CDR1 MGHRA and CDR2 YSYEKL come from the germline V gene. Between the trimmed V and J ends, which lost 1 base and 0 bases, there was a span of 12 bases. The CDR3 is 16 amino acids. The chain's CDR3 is CASSQVQGKYQETQYF. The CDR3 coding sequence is TGCGCCAGCAGCCAAGTCCAGGGGAAGTACCAAGAGACCCAGTACTTC.

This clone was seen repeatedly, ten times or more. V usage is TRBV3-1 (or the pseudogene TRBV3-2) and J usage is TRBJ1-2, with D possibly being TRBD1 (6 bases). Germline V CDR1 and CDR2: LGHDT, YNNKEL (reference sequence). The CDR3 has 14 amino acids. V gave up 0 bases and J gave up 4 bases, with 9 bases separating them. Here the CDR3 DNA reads TGTGCCAGCAGCCAAGAAGACAGGACCTATGGCTACACCTTC. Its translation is CASSQEDRTYGYTF.

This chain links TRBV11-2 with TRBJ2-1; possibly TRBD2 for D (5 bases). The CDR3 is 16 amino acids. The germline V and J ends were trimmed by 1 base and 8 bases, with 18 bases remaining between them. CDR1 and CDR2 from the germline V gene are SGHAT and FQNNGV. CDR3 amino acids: CASSLGVGRGSYEQFF. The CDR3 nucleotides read TGTGCCAGCAGCTTAGGGGTGGGTAGAGGGTCCTATGAGCAGTTCTTC.

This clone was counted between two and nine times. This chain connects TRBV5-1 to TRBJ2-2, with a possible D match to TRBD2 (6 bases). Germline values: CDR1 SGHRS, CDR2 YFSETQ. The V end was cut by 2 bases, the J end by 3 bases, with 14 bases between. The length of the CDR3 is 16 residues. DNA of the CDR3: TGCGCCAGCAGCTTTTGGAGGGACCGCTACACCGGGGAGCTGTTTTTT. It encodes CASSFWRDRYTGELFF.

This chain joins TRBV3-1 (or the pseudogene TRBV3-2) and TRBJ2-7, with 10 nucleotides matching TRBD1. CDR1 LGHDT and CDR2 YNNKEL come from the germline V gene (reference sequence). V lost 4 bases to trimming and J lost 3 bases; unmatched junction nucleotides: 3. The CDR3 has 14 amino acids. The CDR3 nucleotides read TGTGCCAGCAGCCTGGGACAGGGGAGCTACGAGCAGTACTTC. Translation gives CASSLGQGSYEQYF.

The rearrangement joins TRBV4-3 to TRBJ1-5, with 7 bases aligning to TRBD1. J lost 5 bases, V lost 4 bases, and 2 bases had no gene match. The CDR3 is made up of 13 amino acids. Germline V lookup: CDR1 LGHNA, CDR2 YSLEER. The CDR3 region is CASSLDRDQPQHF. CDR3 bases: TGCGCCAGCAGCCTAGACAGGGATCAGCCCCAGCATTTT.

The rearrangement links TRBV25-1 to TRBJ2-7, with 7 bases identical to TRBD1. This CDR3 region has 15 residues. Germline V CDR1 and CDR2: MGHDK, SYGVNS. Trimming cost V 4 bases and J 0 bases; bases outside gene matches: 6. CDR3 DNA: TGTGCCAGCAGTGCCCACAGGGGCCACTCCTACGAGCAGTACTTC. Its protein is CASSAHRGHSYEQYF.

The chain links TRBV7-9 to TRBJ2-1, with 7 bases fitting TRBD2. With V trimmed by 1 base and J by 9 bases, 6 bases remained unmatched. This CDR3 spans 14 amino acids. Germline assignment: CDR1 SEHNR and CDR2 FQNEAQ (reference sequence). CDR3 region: CASSLVERGVEQFF. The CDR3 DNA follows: TGTGCCAGCAGCTTAGTCGAGCGGGGCGTTGAGCAGTTCTTC.

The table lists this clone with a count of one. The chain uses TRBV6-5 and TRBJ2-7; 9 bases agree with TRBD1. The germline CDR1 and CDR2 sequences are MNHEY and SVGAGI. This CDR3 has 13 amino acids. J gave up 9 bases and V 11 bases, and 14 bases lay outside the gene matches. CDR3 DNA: TGTGCCGCAAAAGCGGGACAGGGAAAAGGGCAGTACTTC. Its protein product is CAAKAGQGKGQYF.

The chain's CDR3 is CSVGTRYEQYF. The CDR3, as DNA: TGCAGCGTTGGGACACGCTACGAGCAGTACTTC. The J gene is TRBJ2-7, the V gene TRBV29-1; a weak D match, TRBD1 (5 bases). The CDR3 is 11 residues long. V lost 4 bases, J lost 3 bases, and 7 bases lay in between. CDR1 and CDR2 from the germline V gene are SQVTM and ANQGSEA.

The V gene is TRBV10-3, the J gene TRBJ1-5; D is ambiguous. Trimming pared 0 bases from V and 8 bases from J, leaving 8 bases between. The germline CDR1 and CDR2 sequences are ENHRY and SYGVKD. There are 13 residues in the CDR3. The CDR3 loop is CAISESTREPQHF. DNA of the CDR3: TGTGCCATCAGTGAGTCGACAAGAGAGCCCCAGCATTTT.

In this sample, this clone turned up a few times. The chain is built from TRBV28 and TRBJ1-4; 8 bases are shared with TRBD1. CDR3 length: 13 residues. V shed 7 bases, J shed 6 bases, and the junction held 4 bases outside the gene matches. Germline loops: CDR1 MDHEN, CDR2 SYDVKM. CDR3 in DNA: TGTGCCAGCACCCCGGACAGGGATGAAAAACTGTTTTTT. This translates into CASTPDRDEKLFF.